A single sample gave rise to the 8 T cell receptor beta chains below, sequenced in a study of T cell repertoires in cytomegalovirus infection. These receptors' antigens are unknown. TCRdb ran MiXCR on the reads and lists one entry per CDR3 protein. Among about 700,000 distinct CDR3 sequences listed, around 30% were seen once. The sequencing here drew on cultured PBMCs, taken from culture after CMV antigen stimulation. Receptor source: a human donor in good health (CMV status not recorded). Some clones in this sample may be carry-over from other donors' samples.

In this sample, this clonotype turned up a few times. The chain has TRBV30 and TRBJ2-3, with 7 bases aligning to TRBD1. Germline V lookup: CDR1 GTSNPN, CDR2 SVGIG (reference sequence). This CDR3 has 14 residues. Losses at the gene ends were 6 bases for V and 0 bases for J; bases not matched to a gene: 6. CDR3 amino acids: CACTQGSSTDTQYF. CDR3 sequence (DNA): TGTGCCTGTACACAGGGGTCTAGCACAGATACGCAGTATTTT.

The J gene is TRBJ2-7, the V gene TRBV5-1; TRBD2 matches at 8 bases. CDR1 SGHRS and CDR2 YFSETQ come from the germline V gene. Trimming took 0 bases from V and 3 from J; bases not matched to a gene: 5. The CDR3 contains 15 residues. CDR3 in DNA: TGCGCCAGCAGCTTGGACCTAGCGGGTAACTACGAGCAGTACTTC. It translates to CASSLDLAGNYEQYF. Full variable domain (missing parts from reference TRBV5-1 and TRBJ2-7): KAGVTQTPRYLIKTRGQQVTLSCSPISGHRSVSWYQQTPGQGLQFLFEYFSETQRNKGNFPGRFSGRQFSNSRSEMNVSTLELGDSALYLCASSLDLAGNYEQYFGPGTRLTVT.

V usage is TRBV12-5 and J usage is TRBJ2-1, with TRBD2 identical over 14 bases. Germline loops: CDR1 LGHNT, CDR2 FRNRAP. Trimming at V came to 1 base and at J to 5 bases, leaving 7 bases not matched to a gene. The CDR3 runs to 18 residues. CDR3 loop: CASGLDPGLAGVHNEQFF. CDR3 sequence (DNA): TGTGCTAGTGGTTTGGACCCGGGACTAGCGGGAGTTCACAATGAGCAGTTCTTC.

The sample holds a few counts of this clonotype. The gene calls are TRBV7-8 and TRBJ2-2, with 9 bases lining up with TRBD1. V shed 5 bases and J 4 bases; nucleotides not matched to a gene: 5. This CDR3 has 15 residues. Per germline, CDR1 SGHVS and CDR2 FQNEAQ. The CDR3 protein is CASSLQGASTGELFF. The CDR3 bases are TGTGCCAGCAGCCTACAGGGGGCTAGCACCGGGGAGCTGTTTTTT.

The V and J genes are TRBV7-8 and TRBJ2-7, with a possible D match to TRBD2 (5 bases). V gave up 2 bases and J gave up 6 bases, with 17 bases separating them. This CDR3 is built from 15 residues. Germline V gives CDR1 SGHVS, CDR2 FQNEAQ. The CDR3 region is CASSLRELGRGEQYF. The CDR3, as DNA: TGTGCCAGCAGCTTAAGGGAGCTCGGCCGAGGCGAGCAGTACTTC.

This clonotype has more than one count but fewer than ten. The rearrangement uses TRBV11-2 and TRBJ2-7; D ambiguous. The V end was cut by 5 bases, the J end by 0 bases, with 11 bases between. Germline CDR1 reads SGHAT; CDR2 reads FQNNGV. The CDR3 runs 14 residues. The CDR3 DNA reads TGTGCCAGCAGCGACGCCGGCAGCTCCTACGAGCAGTACTTC. Protein: CASSDAGSSYEQYF.

Of note for this clonotype: Mismatch with germline at one junction end may stem from a read error. J is TRBJ2-7 and V is TRBV7-2; a weak D match, TRBD2 (5 bases). There are 12 residues in the CDR3. CDR1 is SGHTA, CDR2 FQGNSA, per germline. Written as DNA, the CDR3 is TGTGCCAGCAGCTTCCACGCATCCGAGCGGAACTTC. Its protein is CASSFHASERNF. Full variable domain (remainder filled in from reference TRBV7-2 and TRBJ2-7): GAGVSQSPSNKVTEKGKDVELRCDPISGHTALYWYRQSLGQGLEFLIYFQGNSAPDKSGLPSDRFSAERTGGSVSTLTIQRTQQEDSAVYLCASSFHASERNFGPGTRLTVT.

This clonotype occurred a few times. This chain links TRBV4-1 with TRBJ1-4; TRBD1 might be the D (5 bases). The CDR3 covers 16 residues. V lost 0 bases, J lost 6 bases, and 14 bases lay in between. Per the germline V gene, CDR1 is MGHRA and CDR2 is YSYEKL. As DNA, the CDR3 is TGCGCCAGCAGCCAAGAACAATGGGGCCGGGATGAAAAACTGTTTTTT. Protein: CASSQEQWGRDEKLFF.